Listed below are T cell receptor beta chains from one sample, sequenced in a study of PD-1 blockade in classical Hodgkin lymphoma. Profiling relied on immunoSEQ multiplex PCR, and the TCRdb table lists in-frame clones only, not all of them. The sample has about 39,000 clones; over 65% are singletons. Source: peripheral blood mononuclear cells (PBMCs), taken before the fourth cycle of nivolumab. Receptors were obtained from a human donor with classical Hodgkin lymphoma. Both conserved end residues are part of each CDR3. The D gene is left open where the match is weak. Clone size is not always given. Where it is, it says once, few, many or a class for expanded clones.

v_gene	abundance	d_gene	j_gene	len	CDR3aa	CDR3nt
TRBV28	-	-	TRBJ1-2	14	CASSSPRRITGYTF	TGTGCCAGCAGTTCCCCCAGACGGATAACAGGCTACACCTTC
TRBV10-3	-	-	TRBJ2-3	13	CAIRETGVDTQYF	TGTGCCATCAGGGAGACAGGTGTGGATACGCAGTATTTT
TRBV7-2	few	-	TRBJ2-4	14	CASSLAEGRNIQYF	TGTGCCAGCAGCTTAGCGGAGGGGAGGAACATTCAGTACTTC
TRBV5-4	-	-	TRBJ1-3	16	CASSLRGVNSGNTIYF	TGTGCCAGCAGCTTGCGTGGGGTGAACTCTGGAAACACCATATATTTT
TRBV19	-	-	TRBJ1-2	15	CASSIKRGSLYGYTF	TGTGCCAGTAGCATCAAAAGGGGGAGTCTCTATGGCTACACCTTC
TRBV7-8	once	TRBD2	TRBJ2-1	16	CASSPSSGGAPYEQFF	TGTGCCAGCAGCCCTTCTAGCGGGGGGGCGCCTTATGAGCAGTTCTTC
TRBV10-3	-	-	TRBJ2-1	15	CAISESPVSYNEQFF	TGTGCCATCAGTGAGTCACCAGTCTCCTACAATGAGCAGTTCTTC
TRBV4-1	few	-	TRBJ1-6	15	CASSQDPTGLSPLHF	TGCGCCAGCAGCCAAGATCCTACAGGTTTGTCACCCCTCCACTTT
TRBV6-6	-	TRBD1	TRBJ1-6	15	CASSRDRGDISPLHF	TGTGCCAGCAGTAGAGACAGGGGGGATATTTCACCCCTCCACTTT
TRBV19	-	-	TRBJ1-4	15	CASSISGWKNEKLFF	TGTGCCAGTAGTATATCAGGGTGGAAAAATGAAAAACTGTTTTTT
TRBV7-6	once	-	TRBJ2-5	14	CASSFGTSQETQYF	TGTGCCAGCAGCTTTGGGACATCCCAAGAGACCCAGTACTTC
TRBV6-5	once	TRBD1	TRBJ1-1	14	CASSYRDRRTEAFF	TGTGCCAGCAGTTACCGGGACAGGAGGACTGAAGCTTTCTTT
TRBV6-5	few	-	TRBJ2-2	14	CASSDGMNTGELFF	TGTGCCAGCAGTGACGGGATGAACACCGGGGAGCTGTTTTTT
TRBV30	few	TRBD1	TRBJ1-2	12	CAWSDSTGPYTF	TGTGCCTGGAGTGACTCGACAGGGCCTTACACCTTC